This T cell receptor beta chain derives from a study of T-cell reconstitution after alpha-beta-depleted transplantation in children. General study results and limits: There were some patients whose high TCRbeta diversity at day 60 came from surviving recipient T cells and thymic progenitors. About two months after transplant, alpha-beta T cells reportedly came from several hundred expanded graft clones. After one year, T-cell counts and TCRbeta diversity mostly came from new T cells.

Turning to this clonotype: Its antigen is currently unknown. A clone one base away is much larger, so this may be a read error.

Library preparation (for TCRbeta) was performed with unique molecular identifiers. One entry per CDR3 protein results from TCRdb running MiXCR on the PCR reads. The sample consists of roughly 670,000 distinct CDR3 sequences, around 13% of them appearing once. Germline V gives CDR1 MDHEN, CDR2 SYDVKM. V was pared by 11 bases and J by 5 bases, with 12 bases between. The CDR3 has 11 amino acids. V and J are TRBV28 and TRBJ1-1, with D perhaps matching TRBD1 (5 bases). This clonotype originated in a girl aged 2 to 10 with congenital amegakaryocytic thrombocytopenia, due to receive a stem cell transplant. The sequenced sample was PBMCs, obtained before TCRalphabeta/CD19-depleted stem cell transplant. CDR3 loop: CAGLGGTEAFF. The CDR3 nucleotides are TGTGCCGGCCTGGGGGGAACTGAAGCTTTCTTT.